The entry below gives a single T cell receptor beta chain sequence along with its context. Its antigen is as yet unknown. This record belongs to a study of PD-1 blockade in classical Hodgkin lymphoma. Points from the study as a whole: A significant rise in TCR diversity was seen by C4D1 for CD4+ cells but not for CD8+ cells.

All the patients suffered relapse after autologous stem cell transplantation, and brentuximab vedotin exposure differed. TCRdb keeps only in-frame clones here, not all; method: immunoSEQ multiplex PCR. The sample carries 50,000 or so clones, less than 95% recorded once. The sequenced sample was peripheral blood mononuclear cells (PBMCs), obtained before the second cycle of nivolumab. The sequence came from a human donor with classical Hodgkin lymphoma.

CDR3 nucleotide sequence: TGTGCCAGCTCACCAGTCCACGGGGCAGGTCCCCACTCTGGAAACACCATATATTTT. As protein: CASSPVHGAGPHSGNTIYF. This chain connects TRBV18 to TRBJ1-3; D might be TRBD1 (5 bases). Between the trimmed V and J ends, which lost 2 bases and 0 bases, there was a span of 20 bases. Germline CDR1 and CDR2: KGHSH and LQKENI. This CDR3 has 19 residues. Supplemented by reference TRBV18 and TRBJ1-3, the full variable domain reads NAGVMQNPRHLVRRRGQEARLRCSPMKGHSHVYWYRQLPEEGLKFMVYLQKENIIDESGMPKERFSAEFPKEGPSILRIQQVVRGDSAAYFCASSPVHGAGPHSGNTIYFGEGSWLTVV.